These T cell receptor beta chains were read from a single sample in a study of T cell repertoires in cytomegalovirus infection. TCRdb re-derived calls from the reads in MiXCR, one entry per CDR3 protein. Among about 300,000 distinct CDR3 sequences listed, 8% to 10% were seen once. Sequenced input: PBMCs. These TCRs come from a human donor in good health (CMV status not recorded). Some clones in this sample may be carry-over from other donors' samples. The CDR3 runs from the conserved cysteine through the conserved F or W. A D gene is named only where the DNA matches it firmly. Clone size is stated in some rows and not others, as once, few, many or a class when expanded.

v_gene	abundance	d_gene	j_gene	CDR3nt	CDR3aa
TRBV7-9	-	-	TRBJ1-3	TGTGCCAGCAGCTTCTGGTCAGGCAGTGGAAACACCATATATTTT	CASSFWSGSGNTIYF
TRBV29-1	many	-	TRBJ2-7	TGCAGCGTTGGTCAGGGCTCCTACGAGCAGTACTTC	CSVGQGSYEQYF
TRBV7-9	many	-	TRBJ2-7	TGTGCCAGCAGCTTAGATTCTGTGTCCTACGAGCAGTACTTC	CASSLDSVSYEQYF
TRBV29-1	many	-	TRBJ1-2	TGCAGCGTGTCCGGAACAGGGTCTACCTATGGCTACACCTTC	CSVSGTGSTYGYTF
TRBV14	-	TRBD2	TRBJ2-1	TGTGCCAGCAGCCGAAGCCTTCTAGCGGGGGGTGGGAATGAGCAGTTCTTC	CASSRSLLAGGGNEQFF
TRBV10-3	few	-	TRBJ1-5	TGTGCCATCAGTGATGGGGGAAACAATCAGCCCCAGCATTTT	CAISDGGNNQPQHF
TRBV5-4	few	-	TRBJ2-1	TGTGCCAGCAGCTCACCTGGACCACAGCAGCAGTTCTTC	CASSSPGPQQQFF
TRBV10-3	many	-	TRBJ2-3	TGTGCCATCAGTTTGGGTGGCACAGATACGCAGTATTTT	CAISLGGTDTQYF
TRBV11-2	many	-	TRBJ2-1	TGTGCCAGCACTAAGGCAGGTGAGCAGTTCTTC	CASTKAGEQFF
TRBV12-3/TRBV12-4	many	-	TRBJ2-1	TGTGCCACCGGGGGCAGTAACTACAATGAGCAGTTCTTC	CATGGSNYNEQFF
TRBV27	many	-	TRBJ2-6	TGTGCCAGCAGTTTCTTTATGGGGGGCGCTGGGGCCAACGTCCTGACTTTC	CASSFFMGGAGANVLTF
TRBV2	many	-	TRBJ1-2	TGTGCCAGCAGTGACAGGACGGGCTATGGCTACACCTTC	CASSDRTGYGYTF
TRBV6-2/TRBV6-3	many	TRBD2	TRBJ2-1	TGTGCCAGCAGTTACTCCGACCCTCTCGGGCGGGGGGGCCAAATCCTACTTAACAATGAGCAGTTCTTC	CASSYSDPLGRGGQILLNNEQFF
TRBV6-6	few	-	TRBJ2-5	TGTGCCAGCAGTGCCTCACCCGAGGGGGAGACCCAGTACTTC	CASSASPEGETQYF
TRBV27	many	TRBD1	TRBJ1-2	TGTGCCAGCAGTTTAAAGTCGACAGGGGTAAACTATGGCTACACCTTC	CASSLKSTGVNYGYTF
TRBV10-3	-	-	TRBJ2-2	TGTGCCATCAGTGAGGAGGGAACCGGGGAGCTGTTTTTT	CAISEEGTGELFF
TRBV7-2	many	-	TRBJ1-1	TGTGCCAGCAGCTTAGGGGGGAGCACTGAAGCTTTCTTT	CASSLGGSTEAFF
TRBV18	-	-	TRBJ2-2	TGTGCCAGCTCACCGGAGGTCCGTACCGGGGAGCTGTTTTTT	CASSPEVRTGELFF
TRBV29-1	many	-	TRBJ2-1	TGCAGCGGCGGACCGTCGGCAGGGGACAATGAGCAGTTCTTC	CSGGPSAGDNEQFF
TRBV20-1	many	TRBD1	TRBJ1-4	TGCAGTGCTAGGGCCAGGGGGGCCCTGAAGACCGCGGAAAAACTGTTTTTT	CSARARGALKTAEKLFF
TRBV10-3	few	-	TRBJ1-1	TGTGCCATCAAAAGACAAAGGGACGGTGAAGCTTTCTTT	CAIKRQRDGEAFF
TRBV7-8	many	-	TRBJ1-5	TGTGCCAGCAGCTTAGTTACGGGGGGCGAGACGCCCCAGCATTTT	CASSLVTGGETPQHF
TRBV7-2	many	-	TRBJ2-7	TGTGCCAGCAGTTCCGACACTTACGAGCAGTACTTC	CASSSDTYEQYF
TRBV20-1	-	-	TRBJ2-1	TGCAGTGCTTTTCGACAGCCCCGCGGCAATGAGCAGTTCTTC	CSAFRQPRGNEQFF
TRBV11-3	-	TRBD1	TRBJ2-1	TGTGCCAGCTCCTACAGGGGCGACAATGAGCAGTTCTTC	CASSYRGDNEQFF